The 32 T cell receptor beta chains listed next were all sequenced from one sample in a study of post-analysis software for immune sequencing data. Unique molecular identifiers featured in each of the TCR beta cDNA libraries. One entry per CDR3 protein, called by TCRdb with MiXCR from the PCR reads. The data hold roughly 800,000 distinct CDR3 sequences, with 25% to 30% observed a single time. Regarding the study as a whole: Relative to controls, patients had about 5 TRBV segments at higher frequency, with TRBV5-6, TRBV5-1 and TRBV20-1 among these.

Their antigens are not known. Specimen: blood. The source of these receptors is a girl between 10 and 17 years old with multiple sclerosis.

The chain recombines TRBV27 with TRBJ2-1; D is undetermined. Trimming left V 5 bases short and J 8 bases short, with 13 bases between. The CDR3 spans 13 residues. Looked up from germline, CDR1 is MNHEY and CDR2 is SMNVEV (reference sequence). The CDR3 DNA is TGTGCCAGCAGTCCCGATGGTCCCTATGAGCAGTTCTTC. Protein sequence: CASSPDGPYEQFF.

The chain uses TRBV9 and TRBJ2-3; 9 bases are a match to TRBD2. Germline trimming cut 0 bases from V and 10 bases from J; bases unmatched to any gene: 15. This CDR3 is built from 17 residues. Per germline, CDR1 SGDLS and CDR2 YYNGEE. The DNA of the CDR3 is TGTGCCAGCAGCGTAGATCTAGCGGGATTAACCAGGGATGCGCAGTATTTT. Amino acid sequence: CASSVDLAGLTRDAQYF.

The J gene is TRBJ1-5, the V gene TRBV5-6; perhaps TRBD1 as D (5 bases). The CDR3 totals 15 residues. Between the trimmed V and J ends, which lost 0 bases and 7 bases, there was a span of 14 bases. From germline, CDR1 is SGHDT and CDR2 YYEEEE. The CDR3 region has the DNA TGTGCCAGCAGCTTGGGGGTAGGGGAAGGGCAGCCCCAGCATTTT. This sequence encodes CASSLGVGEGQPQHF.

The chain has TRBV10-2 and TRBJ2-7; a possible D gene is TRBD2 (7 bases). The J call may be faulty, since TRBJ2-4 better matches the DNA end. There are 16 residues in the CDR3. Germline CDR1 WSHSY, CDR2 SAAADI. The CDR3 region is CASSRFSGGQGNIQYF. The CDR3 DNA reads TGCGCCAGCTCCAGGTTCTCCGGGGGGCAGGGTAACATTCAGTACTTC.

This clonotype was picked up a small number of times. This chain joins TRBV10-3 and TRBJ2-5; D is uncertain. V gave up 3 bases and J gave up 1 base, with 9 bases separating them. Germline CDR1 reads ENHRY; CDR2 reads SYGVKD. The CDR3 runs to 14 residues. CDR3 nucleotides: TGTGCCATCAGTGACGCCATGATCCAAGAGACCCAGTACTTC. Translation gives CAISDAMIQETQYF.

As regards this clonotype: Possible read error: a much larger clone is one base away. The CDR3 region is CASSVGLSEYNERFF. The CDR3, as DNA: TGTGCCAGCAGCGTAGGCCTTTCAGAGTACAATGAGCGGTTCTTC. J is TRBJ2-1 and V is TRBV9; no reliable D call. Germline-derived CDR1 and CDR2 are SGDLS and YYNGEE. This CDR3 region has 15 residues.

The chain uses TRBV27 and TRBJ2-1; TRBD1 matches 8 bases. There are 15 residues in the CDR3. CDR1 and CDR2 from the germline V gene are MNHEY and SMNVEV (reference sequence). Trimming removed 4 bases from V and 0 bases from J; junction bases left unmatched: 2. CDR3 in amino acids: CASSWTGSSYNEQFF. CDR3 nucleotides: TGTGCCAGCAGTTGGACAGGGAGCTCCTACAATGAGCAGTTCTTC.

The chain carries TRBV4-3 and TRBJ1-1, with no clear D. V dropped 4 bases and J dropped 1 base, with 13 bases sitting between them. Germline V CDR1 and CDR2: LGHNA, YSLEER. CDR3 length: 15 residues. CDR3 in DNA: TGCGCCAGCAGCCGAGAGGCCAGACCGAACACTGAAGCTTTCTTT. It yields the protein CASSREARPNTEAFF.

V is TRBV20-1 and J is TRBJ2-5; 10 bases are a match to TRBD2. The CDR3 is 14 residues long. V lost 2 bases to trimming and J lost 7 bases; unmatched junction nucleotides: 7. Germline V gives CDR1 DFQATT, CDR2 SNEGSKA (reference sequence). The CDR3 nucleotides read TGCAGTGCTAGACTAGCGGGGGCCGCCCGGACCCAGTACTTC. This encodes CSARLAGAARTQYF.

The rearrangement links TRBV28 to TRBJ2-7, with 10 bases lining up with TRBD2. V lost 3 bases, J lost 2 bases, and 13 bases stayed unmatched. Germline V CDR1 and CDR2: MDHEN, SYDVKM. CDR3 length: 18 residues. The CDR3 nucleotides are TGTGCCAGCAGTTTTTTCGCTCGGGCTAGCGGGAGTCCCTACGAGCAGTACTTC. This sequence encodes CASSFFARASGSPYEQYF.

The gene calls are TRBV20-1 and TRBJ2-2; weak D call: TRBD2 (6 bases). Trimming left V 6 bases short and J 6 bases short, with 17 bases between. Looked up from germline, CDR1 is DFQATT and CDR2 is SNEGSKA (reference sequence). This CDR3 has 14 amino acids. In DNA, the CDR3 is TGCAGTGCCACTGCGGGGTTGTATTCCGGGGAGCTGTTTTTT. Its protein product is CSATAGLYSGELFF.

The rearrangement uses TRBV10-3 and TRBJ2-3; D is perhaps TRBD2 (7 bases). Germline V gene data show CDR1 as ENHRY and CDR2 as SYGVKD. This CDR3 comprises 13 residues. With 5 bases removed from V and 6 bases from J, the gap between germline ends came to 12 bases. For the CDR3, the DNA is TGTGCCATCAGTAAGGGGGGGAGGGATACGCAGTATTTT. Its protein product is CAISKGGRDTQYF.

This clonotype has only a few counts. The chain links TRBV29-1 to TRBJ2-3; D is uncertain. Germline V gives CDR1 SQVTM, CDR2 ANQGSEA. Trimming removed 6 bases from V and 0 bases from J, with 13 bases in between. The CDR3 is 14 amino acids. The CDR3: CSVGSAPSTDTQYF. For the CDR3, the DNA is TGCAGCGTGGGGTCGGCGCCTAGCACAGATACGCAGTATTTT.

In its sample, this clonotype was seen once. This chain connects TRBV25-1 to TRBJ1-5, with unresolved D. V was clipped by 8 bases and J by 4 bases, with 15 bases between them. Germline CDR1 reads MGHDK; CDR2 reads SYGVNS. This CDR3 is built from 14 residues. The CDR3 spells CASGPIGVNQPQHF. The CDR3 nucleotides read TGTGCCAGCGGGCCTATCGGGGTAAATCAGCCCCAGCATTTT. The variable domain in full, completed from reference TRBV25-1 and TRBJ1-5, reads EADIYQTPRYLVIGTGKKITLECSQTMGHDKMYWYQQDPGMELHLIHYSYGVNSTEKGDLSSESTVSRIRTEHFPLTLESARPSHTSQYLCASGPIGVNQPQHFGDGTRLSIL.

In this sample, this clonotype turned up a few times. The chain joins TRBV6-6 to TRBJ1-1; 7 nucleotides align to TRBD1. The CDR3 has 14 residues. J was trimmed by 4 bases and V by 6 bases; bases with no gene match: 8. Germline V gene lookup returns CDR1 MNHNY and CDR2 SVGAGI (reference sequence). CDR3 DNA: TGTGCCAGCAGGACCCAGGGGGGGAGCACTGAAGCTTTCTTT. The encoded protein is CASRTQGGSTEAFF.

With respect to this clonotype: This may be a read error, as it is one base from a much larger clone. V is TRBV29-1 and J is TRBJ2-3; D call uncertain. Germline-derived CDR1 and CDR2 are SQVTM and ANQGSEA. The CDR3 extends over 13 amino acids. The V and J ends lost 4 bases and 2 bases respectively, with 10 bases between them. CDR3 nucleotides: TGCAGCGTTGGACCAGTAGTCACAGATACGCAGTATTTT. It translates to CSVGPVVTDTQYF.

This chain links TRBV4-3 with TRBJ2-1; possible D gene TRBD2, 6 bases. This CDR3 has 15 amino acids. Germline values: CDR1 LGHNA, CDR2 YSLEER. V was shortened by 0 bases and J by 11 bases, with 17 bases between the two germline ends. The CDR3 DNA follows: TGCGCCAGCAGCCAAGATCGGCTGGCCGGGGGTAAGCAGTTCTTC. Translating gives CASSQDRLAGGKQFF.

This chain joins TRBV4-2 and TRBJ2-1; a weak D match, TRBD2 (6 bases). Between the trimmed V and J ends, which lost 4 bases and 6 bases, there was a span of 19 bases. CDR1 and CDR2 from the germline V gene are LGHNA and YNFKEQ. The CDR3 has 16 residues. CDR3 amino acids: CASSRPGTSSFNEQFF. The CDR3 DNA is TGTGCCAGCAGCCGTCCGGGTACTAGCTCGTTCAATGAGCAGTTCTTC.

This clonotype occurred a few times. V gene TRBV5-6 combines with J gene TRBJ1-2; D call uncertain. The CDR3 is 12 amino acids. Germline CDR1 and CDR2: SGHDT and YYEEEE. V was shortened by 4 bases and J by 7 bases, with 11 bases between the two germline ends. The CDR3 here is CASSIHSGGYTF. In DNA form, the CDR3 reads TGTGCCAGCAGCATCCATTCGGGTGGCTACACCTTC.

This clonotype was seen a handful of times. The rearrangement links TRBV24-1 to TRBJ1-5; maybe TRBD1 (5 bases). Trimming pared 4 bases from V and 2 bases from J, leaving 8 bases between. Germline CDR1 KGHDR, CDR2 SFDVKD. The CDR3 is 14 amino acids. CDR3 coding DNA: TGTGCCACCAGTGAAGGGGAGGGCAATCAGCCCCAGCATTTT. Its protein is CATSEGEGNQPQHF.

V and J are TRBV20-1 and TRBJ2-5, with TRBD2 matching over 8 bases. The germline CDR1 and CDR2 sequences are DFQATT and SNEGSKA (reference sequence). This CDR3 spans 15 amino acids. V lost 0 bases to trimming and J lost 1 base; unmatched junction nucleotides: 4. The CDR3 is CSARDGSGSQETQYF. Written as DNA, the CDR3 is TGCAGTGCTAGAGATGGAAGCGGGAGCCAAGAGACCCAGTACTTC.

This clonotype has just a few counts. At one end the junction does not follow the germline gene, possibly because of a read error. J is TRBJ2-7 and V is TRBV3-1; possibly TRBD2 for D (5 bases). This CDR3 has 15 residues. In germline, CDR1 is LGHDT, CDR2 YNNKEL (reference sequence). CDR3 amino acids: CACSQDIGRSYEQYF. CDR3 coding DNA: TGTGCCTGCAGCCAAGATATTGGGAGATCCTACGAGCAGTACTTC.

J is TRBJ2-5 and V is TRBV5-1; D gene ambiguous. Germline lookup yields CDR1 SGHRS and CDR2 YFSETQ. Trimming left V 0 bases short and J 2 bases short, with 14 bases between. This CDR3 is 16 amino acids long. The CDR3 loop is CASSLGFVGVQETQYF. The CDR3 DNA reads as TGCGCCAGCAGCTTGGGATTTGTTGGAGTTCAAGAGACCCAGTACTTC.

This rearrangement joins TRBV12-3 or TRBV12-4 to TRBJ2-4; tentatively, D is TRBD2 (6 bases). The J call could be wrong; TRBJ2-7 is a better fit for the DNA end. This CDR3 comprises 14 residues. The CDR3 DNA follows: TGTGCCAGCAGTCACGGGACTCCTTCCTACGAGCAGTACTTC. It translates to CASSHGTPSYEQYF.

On this clonotype: As the CDR3 is not closed by the conserved phenylalanine or tryptophan, this likely results from a read error. CDR3 bases: TGTGCCAGCAGCCACCCGGCAGGGGGCGGTCACAATGAGCAGTTCATC. It encodes CASSHPAGGGHNEQFI. The chain links TRBV7-9 to TRBJ2-1; 8 bases are a match to TRBD1. This CDR3 spans 16 amino acids. The germline gives CDR1 SEHNR, CDR2 FQNEAQ (reference sequence). V lost 5 bases to trimming and J lost 5 bases; unmatched junction nucleotides: 11.

CDR3 region: CASSQDMRRGYTF. CDR3 sequence (DNA): TGTGCCAGCAGCCAAGATATGCGGCGTGGCTACACCTTC. J is TRBJ1-2 and V is TRBV4-2; D is undetermined. Per the germline V gene, CDR1 is LGHNA and CDR2 is YNFKEQ. Deletions cut 0 bases from V and 7 bases from J, with 9 bases between. The CDR3 length is 13 residues.

The genes are TRBV18 and TRBJ2-5, with unresolved D. Germline V gives CDR1 KGHSH, CDR2 LQKENI. Deletions cut 6 bases from V and 1 base from J, with 12 bases between. This CDR3 is 14 amino acids long. The CDR3 DNA is TGTGCCAGCTCCACCTCGGGCGCCCAAGAGACCCAGTACTTC. It translates to CASSTSGAQETQYF.

The CDR3 DNA reads as TGTGCCAGCTCATTGTCTAGCGGGAGACCAGCAGATACGCAGTATTTT. It encodes CASSLSSGRPADTQYF. The V and J genes are TRBV18 and TRBJ2-3; 10 nucleotides align to TRBD2. V shed 5 bases, J shed 4 bases, and the junction held 9 bases outside the gene matches. Looked up from germline, CDR1 is KGHSH and CDR2 is LQKENI. The length of the CDR3 is 16 residues.

This chain uses TRBV20-1 with TRBJ2-1, with D perhaps matching TRBD2 (5 bases). Germline V gives CDR1 DFQATT, CDR2 SNEGSKA (reference sequence). The CDR3 runs to 15 residues. Trimming cost V 4 bases and J 0 bases, with 13 bases left between them. The CDR3 loop reads CSANRGFSSYNEQFF. In DNA, the CDR3 is TGCAGTGCTAACCGCGGGTTTAGCTCCTACAATGAGCAGTTCTTC.

This clonotype was detected a few times. The chain carries TRBV20-1 and TRBJ2-1; D gene uncertain. The V end was cut by 3 bases, the J end by 2 bases, with 14 bases between. In germline, CDR1 is DFQATT, CDR2 SNEGSKA (reference sequence). The CDR3 sequence is 15 residues long. The CDR3 here is CSASPDSSPYNEQFF. The CDR3 DNA reads TGCAGTGCTAGCCCCGACTCGAGTCCCTACAATGAGCAGTTCTTC.

The J gene is TRBJ2-1, the V gene TRBV6-6; D unresolved. The V gene's germline CDR1 is MNHNY and CDR2 SVGAGI (reference sequence). This CDR3 comprises 14 residues. The chain's CDR3 is CASVVELTYNEQFF. Written as DNA, the CDR3 is TGTGCGTCGGTCGTAGAGTTAACCTACAATGAGCAGTTCTTC.

This clonotype came up a few times. The gene calls are TRBV6-4 and TRBJ2-2; TRBD1 matches 12 bases. There are 17 residues in the CDR3. V dropped 6 bases and J dropped 7; count of bases not matched to a gene: 12. Germline V CDR1 and CDR2: MRHNA, SNTAGT. Here the CDR3 reads CASSALPGQGAGGELFF. CDR3 in DNA: TGTGCCAGCAGCGCCCTTCCGGGACAGGGGGCCGGCGGGGAGCTGTTTTTT.